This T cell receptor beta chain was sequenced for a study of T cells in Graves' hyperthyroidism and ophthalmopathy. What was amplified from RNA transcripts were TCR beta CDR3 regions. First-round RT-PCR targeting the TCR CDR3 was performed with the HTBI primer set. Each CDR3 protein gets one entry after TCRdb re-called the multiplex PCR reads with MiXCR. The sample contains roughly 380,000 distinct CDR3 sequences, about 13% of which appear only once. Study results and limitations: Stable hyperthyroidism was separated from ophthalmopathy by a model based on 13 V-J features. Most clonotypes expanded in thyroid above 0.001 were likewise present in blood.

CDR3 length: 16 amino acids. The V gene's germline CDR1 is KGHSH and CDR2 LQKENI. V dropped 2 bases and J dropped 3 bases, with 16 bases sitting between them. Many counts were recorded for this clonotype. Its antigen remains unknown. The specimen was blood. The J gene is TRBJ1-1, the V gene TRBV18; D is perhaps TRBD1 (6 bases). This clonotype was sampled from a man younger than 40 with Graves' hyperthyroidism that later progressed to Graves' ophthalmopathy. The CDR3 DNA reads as TGTGCCAGCTCACCAAGGACAGCCTCCTCTGACACTGAAGCTTTCTTT. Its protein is CASSPRTASSDTEAFF.